The 3 T cell receptor beta chains in this list originate from one sample, sequenced in a study of T cell changes during pregnancy in multiple sclerosis. Clones were read by immunoSEQ multiplex PCR, and TCRdb kept only the in-frame ones, dropping some. The repertoire holds approximately 28,000 clones, with about 92% as singletons. This specimen consisted of peripheral blood, obtained in the first trimester of pregnancy. The receptor source for this set is a female donor in good health, enrolled as a control in a pregnancy study.

The chain carries TRBV19 and TRBJ2-7; tentative D call: TRBD2 (6 bases). This CDR3 contains 16 residues. Trimming took off 1 base at V and 6 bases at J, with 19 bases between the two ends. CDR1 and CDR2 (germline): LNHDA, SQIVND (reference sequence). CDR3 sequence reads: CASSIGPGTAATEQYF. The CDR3, as DNA: TGTGCCAGTAGTATAGGACCAGGGACTGCCGCGACCGAGCAGTACTTC.

The V gene is TRBV5-6, the J gene TRBJ2-5; TRBD1 might be the D (5 bases). The CDR3 totals 13 residues. Per germline, CDR1 SGHDT and CDR2 YYEEEE. V gave up 3 bases and J gave up 5 bases, with 11 bases separating them. The CDR3 coding sequence is TGTGCCAGCAGCTCACTACAGGCGGAGACCCAGTACTTC. Translating gives CASSSLQAETQYF. Looking up the rest from reference TRBV5-6 and TRBJ2-5 gives the full variable domain: DAGVTQSPTHLIKTRGQQVTLRCSPKSGHDTVSWYQQALGQGPQFIFQYYEEEERQRGNFPDRFSGHQFPNYSSELNVNALLLGDSALYLCASSSLQAETQYFGPGTRLLVL.

This sequence joins TRBV4-1 and TRBJ2-7; 7 nucleotides match TRBD1. Germline values: CDR1 MGHRA, CDR2 YSYEKL. V lost 3 bases, J lost 3 bases, and 8 bases stayed unmatched. This CDR3 has 15 amino acids. CDR3 sequence (DNA): TGCGCCAGCAGCCACACGACAGGGATCGACTACGAGCAGTACTTC. This codes for CASSHTTGIDYEQYF.